A selection of T cell receptor beta chains follows, all from one sample in a study of cytomegalovirus exposure and HLA in healthy donors. The data were produced by immunoSEQ multiplex PCR, yet TCRdb's version contains in-frame clones alone and is incomplete. The sample yields 60,000 to 75,000 clones, of which the top ten take up over 1.5%. The sequencing input was PBMCs. These receptors came from a woman aged 25 to 45 in good health and CMV-seronegative. CDR3s include the opening cysteine and the closing phenylalanine or tryptophan. A D gene is named only where the DNA matches it firmly.

D,V,J,CDR3,DNA
TRBD2,TRBV29-1,TRBJ2-1,CSAGGEFF,TGCAGCGCGGGAGGAGAGTTCTTC
TRBD2,TRBV7-6,TRBJ2-2,CASSLGSGGPGELFF,TGTGCCAGCAGCTTGGGTAGCGGGGGACCCGGGGAGCTGTTTTTT
NA,TRBV29-1,TRBJ1-2,CSADSRGYYGYTF,TGCAGCGCTGACTCCAGGGGATACTATGGCTACACCTTC
TRBD1,TRBV5-1,TRBJ2-7,CASSLAGTGSDEQYF,TGCGCCAGCAGCTTGGCGGGGACAGGGTCTGACGAGCAGTACTTC
NA,TRBV12-5,TRBJ1-2,CASGIGGSYGYTF,TGTGCTAGTGGTATCGGGGGGAGCTATGGCTACACCTTC
NA,TRBV11-2,TRBJ2-7,CASSLERTYEQYF,TGTGCCAGCAGCTTAGAGCGTACCTACGAGCAGTACTTC
NA,TRBV5-5,TRBJ2-2,CASSLVTPRDTGELFF,TGTGCCAGCAGCTTGGTCACGCCTCGAGACACCGGGGAGCTGTTTTTT
TRBD1,TRBV2,TRBJ1-5,CATTGGYQDSNQPQHF,TGTGCCACGACAGGGGGCTATCAGGATAGCAATCAGCCCCAGCATTTT
NA,TRBV27,TRBJ1-1,CASSLAARTEAFF,TGTGCCAGCAGTCTGGCAGCGAGGACTGAAGCTTTCTTT
TRBD1,TRBV6-1,TRBJ2-7,CASSLPRGLSYEQYF,TGTGCCAGCAGTCTTCCCAGGGGGCTGTCCTACGAGCAGTACTTC
NA,TRBV27,TRBJ1-2,CASSLWGGEANYGYTF,TGTGCCAGCAGTTTATGGGGCGGGGAAGCTAACTATGGCTACACCTTC
TRBD2,TRBV5-1,TRBJ2-1,CASLRGTSGEGEQFF,TGCGCCAGCCTTAGGGGGACTAGCGGGGAAGGTGAGCAGTTCTTC
NA,TRBV13,TRBJ1-1,CASSLRGAEAFF,TGTGCCAGCAGCTTAAGGGGTGCTGAAGCTTTCTTT
NA,TRBV5-1,TRBJ2-7,CASSPGEDYSRQSF,TGCGCCAGCAGCCCCGGGGAGGACTATTCCCGGCAGTCCTTC
NA,TRBV19,TRBJ2-7,CASSTQGEAVYEQYF,TGTGCCAGTAGTACCCAGGGCGAGGCCGTCTACGAGCAGTACTTC
NA,TRBV6-1,TRBJ1-4,CASLPPGRGEKLFF,TGTGCCAGTCTCCCACCAGGGCGGGGTGAAAAACTGTTTTTT
TRBD1,TRBV7-2,TRBJ1-6,CASSLRGLGNSPLHF,TGTGCCAGCAGCTTGAGGGGGCTGGGTAATTCACCCCTCCACTTT
TRBD2,TRBV5-5,TRBJ2-3,CASSGGRNTDTQYF,TGTGCCAGCAGCGGCGGGAGAAACACAGATACGCAGTATTTT
NA,TRBV4-2,TRBJ1-3,CASSQDPQSSGLSGNTIYF,TGTGCCAGCAGCCAAGATCCCCAATCGTCAGGACTCTCTGGAAACACCATATATTTT
NA,TRBV27,TRBJ1-4,CASSLSGSEKLFF,TGTGCCAGCAGTTTATCGGGCAGTGAAAAACTGTTTTTT
TRBD1,TRBV9,TRBJ2-7,CASSRTGGNEQYF,TGTGCCAGCAGCCGAACAGGGGGGAACGAGCAGTACTTC
TRBD2,TRBV25-1,TRBJ2-7,CASSAGGRDEQYF,TGTGCCAGCAGTGCTGGCGGGAGAGACGAGCAGTACTTC
NA,TRBV30,TRBJ1-6,CAFYDPSDNSPLHF,TGTGCCTTCTACGACCCTAGTGATAATTCACCCCTCCACTTT
NA,TRBV30,TRBJ1-5,CASRQGNQPQHF,TGTGCCTCTAGACAGGGCAATCAGCCCCAGCATTTT
TRBD2,TRBV4-3,TRBJ2-7,CASSQLAGGSYEQYF,TGCGCCAGCAGCCAGCTAGCGGGGGGTTCCTACGAGCAGTACTTC
TRBD2,TRBV5-6,TRBJ2-7,CASRSSGISYEQYF,TGTGCCAGCCGCTCTAGCGGGATCTCCTACGAGCAGTACTTC
NA,TRBV30,TRBJ2-7,CAWRPPRAGSYEQYF,TGTGCCTGGAGACCGCCGAGGGCCGGTTCCTACGAGCAGTACTTC